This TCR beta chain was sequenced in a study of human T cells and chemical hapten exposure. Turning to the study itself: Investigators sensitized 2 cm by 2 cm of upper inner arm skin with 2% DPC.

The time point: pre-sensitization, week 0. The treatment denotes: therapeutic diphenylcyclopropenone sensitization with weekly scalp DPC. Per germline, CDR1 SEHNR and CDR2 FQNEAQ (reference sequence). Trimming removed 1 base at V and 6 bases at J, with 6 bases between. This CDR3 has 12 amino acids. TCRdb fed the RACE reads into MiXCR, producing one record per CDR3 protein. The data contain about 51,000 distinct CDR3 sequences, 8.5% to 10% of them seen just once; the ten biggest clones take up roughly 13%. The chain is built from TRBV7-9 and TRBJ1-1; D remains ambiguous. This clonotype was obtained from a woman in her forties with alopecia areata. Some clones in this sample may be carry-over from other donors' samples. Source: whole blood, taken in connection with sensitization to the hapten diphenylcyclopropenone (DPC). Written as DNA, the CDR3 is TGTGCCAGCAGCTTAGGGACGGCTGAAGCTTTCTTT. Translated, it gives CASSLGTAEAFF.